This entry lists 31 T cell receptor beta chains sequenced from one sample in a study of molecular identifiers for immune sequencing clone quantification. TCRdb re-analysed the PCR reads in MiXCR, keeping a single row per CDR3 protein. The table lists around 480,000 distinct CDR3 sequences, about a quarter of them singletons. Sequencing was carried out using naive CD8+ T cells from blood, with Jurkat cell RNA spiked in. Subset denoted: FACS-sorted CD8+CD4-CCR7+CD45RA+ naive T cells. These receptors were obtained from a human donor in good health. Some libraries in this study had Jurkat cell RNA spiked in.

This chain uses TRBV6-5 with TRBJ2-7; TRBD1 might be the D (5 bases). The CDR3 spans 13 residues. Germline loops: CDR1 MNHEY, CDR2 SVGAGI. Trimming pared 4 bases from V and 3 bases from J, leaving 10 bases between. The CDR3 is CASSSPGFYEQYF. The CDR3 DNA sequence: TGTGCCAGCAGTTCCCCAGGGTTCTACGAGCAGTACTTC.

V and J are TRBV7-9 and TRBJ2-7; 8 bases agree with TRBD1. V shed 4 bases and J 1 base; nucleotides not matched to a gene: 3. The germline V gene encodes CDR1 SEHNR and CDR2 FQNEAQ (reference sequence). The CDR3 loop spans 14 amino acids. Written as DNA, the CDR3 is TGTGCCAGCAGCTGGGACAGGCGTTCCTACGAGCAGTACTTC. It is translated as CASSWDRRSYEQYF.

This clonotype has just a few counts. The rearrangement links TRBV4-3 to TRBJ1-2; 9 positions match TRBD1. Germline CDR1 reads LGHNA; CDR2 reads YSLEER. The CDR3 totals 14 residues. Germline trimming cut 4 bases from V and 5 bases from J; bases unmatched to any gene: 5. This CDR3 is CASSPGTGRYGYTF. CDR3 sequence (DNA): TGCGCCAGCAGCCCAGGGACAGGGAGATATGGCTACACCTTC.

V gene TRBV12-3 or TRBV12-4 combines with J gene TRBJ2-3; D is undetermined. The CDR3 totals 15 residues. Trimming left V 5 bases short and J 2 bases short, with 14 bases between. The CDR3 protein is CASSEAGMTTDTQYF. CDR3 DNA: TGTGCCAGCAGTGAGGCTGGGATGACCACAGATACGCAGTATTTT.

Details on this clonotype: A read error may explain this, as a much larger clone is one base away. The chain uses TRBV2 and TRBJ2-3; 8 bases agree with TRBD1. The germline CDR1 and CDR2 sequences are SNHLY and FYNNEI. The junction had 8 bases not matched to a gene; V was cut back by 6 bases and J by 9 bases. The CDR3 is 13 amino acids. In nucleotides, the CDR3 is TGTGCCAGCAGAGGGACAGGTCTACACACGCAGTATTTT. It yields the protein CASRGTGLHTQYF.

This clonotype showed up many times. The rearrangement links TRBV27 to TRBJ2-5, with D perhaps given as TRBD1 or TRBD2 (5 bases each). The CDR3 is made up of 14 amino acids. Germline V gives CDR1 MNHEY, CDR2 SMNVEV (reference sequence). The V gene lost 7 bases and the J gene lost 1 base, with 13 bases spanning the gap. The CDR3 coding sequence is TGTGCCAGCAAGAGACCAGGGAGCCAAGAGACCCAGTACTTC. Protein sequence: CASKRPGSQETQYF.

This clonotype has just a few counts. This chain links TRBV5-1 with TRBJ2-7; the D gene could be TRBD1 or TRBD2 (6 bases each). The CDR3 runs to 14 residues. Germline CDR1 is SGHRS and CDR2 is YFSETQ. The V end lost 0 bases, the J end lost 2 bases, and 9 bases lay between the germline ends. Here the CDR3 DNA reads TGCGCCAGCAGCTTGGTCGGGGGCCCCTACGAGCAGTACTTC. Protein sequence: CASSLVGGPYEQYF.

This clonotype was seen only a few times. This CDR3 reads CASRTGPGVYEQYF. CDR3 sequence (DNA): TGTGCCAGCAGGACGGGACCGGGGGTCTACGAGCAGTACTTC. The genes are TRBV12-3 or TRBV12-4 and TRBJ2-7; D might be TRBD2 (6 bases). The CDR3 consists of 14 residues. The V end lost 6 bases, the J end lost 3 bases, and 15 bases lay between the germline ends.

The table lists this clonotype with many counts. The chain carries TRBV7-9 and TRBJ2-4; 12 positions match TRBD1. CDR3 length equals 17 residues. The germline V gene encodes CDR1 SEHNR and CDR2 FQNEAQ (reference sequence). The V and J ends lost 5 bases and 3 bases, in that order; junction bases with no gene match: 8. The CDR3 loop reads CASSPGTGGFGKNIQYF. The CDR3 bases are TGTGCCAGCAGCCCCGGGACAGGGGGCTTTGGCAAAAACATTCAGTACTTC.

Regarding this clonotype: The junction shows a germline mismatch at one end, possibly a read error. The genes are TRBV20-1 and TRBJ2-1; D possibly corresponds to TRBD1 (5 bases). Germline loops: CDR1 DFQATT, CDR2 SNEGSKA (reference sequence). The CDR3 sequence is 13 residues long. The CDR3 nucleotides read TGCGGTGCTAAACCAGAAGGGGTCGTTGAGCAGTTCTTC. Its protein product is CGAKPEGVVEQFF.

This chain joins TRBV4-3 and TRBJ2-7; 8 nucleotides line up with TRBD2. The CDR3 consists of 15 residues. V lost 4 bases, J lost 2 bases, and 7 bases stayed unmatched. Germline CDR1 and CDR2: LGHNA and YSLEER. The CDR3, as DNA: TGCGCCAGCAGCCCCCAGCGGGGGCCACCCTACGAGCAGTACTTC. Its translation: CASSPQRGPPYEQYF.

This clonotype showed up many times. The V call is TRBV5-1, the J call TRBJ1-1; tentatively, D is TRBD1 (5 bases). The CDR3 sequence is 14 residues long. Deletions cut 4 bases from V and 0 bases from J, with 10 bases between. Germline V gene sequence: CDR1 SGHRS, CDR2 YFSETQ. CDR3 loop: CASSLDILNTEAFF. The CDR3 DNA reads TGCGCCAGCAGCCTGGACATCTTGAACACTGAAGCTTTCTTT. Looking up the rest from reference TRBV5-1 and TRBJ1-1 gives the full variable domain: KAGVTQTPRYLIKTRGQQVTLSCSPISGHRSVSWYQQTPGQGLQFLFEYFSETQRNKGNFPGRFSGRQFSNSRSEMNVSTLELGDSALYLCASSLDILNTEAFFGQGTRLTVV.

This clonotype was recorded a few times. V usage is TRBV4-3 and J usage is TRBJ1-3; the D gene is possibly TRBD1 (5 bases). Germline loops: CDR1 LGHNA, CDR2 YSLEER. This CDR3 comprises 15 residues. V was clipped by 0 bases and J by 4 bases, with 10 bases between them. The CDR3 nucleotides are TGCGCCAGCAGCCAAGATATCACAGGAGGAAACACCATATATTTT. Translating it yields CASSQDITGGNTIYF.

The chain uses TRBV29-1 and TRBJ2-1; no firm D call. V was trimmed by 7 bases and J by 8 bases, leaving 18 bases between them. CDR3 length: 13 amino acids. Germline V gives CDR1 SQVTM, CDR2 ANQGSEA. The chain's CDR3 is CSADGIRYDEQFF. The CDR3 DNA sequence: TGCAGCGCTGACGGAATCAGGTACGATGAGCAGTTCTTC.

Comments on this clonotype: A much larger clone lies one base from this, so it may be a read error. V usage is TRBV4-2 and J usage is TRBJ2-7; D might be TRBD1 or TRBD2, each matching 5 bases. This CDR3 spans 15 amino acids. The ends were cut back, 2 bases at V and 3 bases at J, with 14 bases in the middle. Per germline, CDR1 LGHNA and CDR2 YNFKEQ. DNA for the CDR3: TGTGCCAGCAGCCAATTCGAGGGACGAGACTACGAGCAGTACTTC. This sequence encodes CASSQFEGRDYEQYF.

The rearrangement uses TRBV20-1 and TRBJ2-5; D gene ambiguous. V was trimmed by 6 bases and J by 0 bases, leaving 11 bases between them. This CDR3 is 13 amino acids long. CDR1 is DFQATT and CDR2 is SNEGSKA in the germline V gene (reference sequence). CDR3 nucleotide sequence: TGCAGTGCCAGGACGGAGTACCAAGAGACCCAGTACTTC. Translated, it gives CSARTEYQETQYF.

This chain links TRBV19 with TRBJ1-5, with D perhaps matching TRBD1 (6 bases). From germline, CDR1 is LNHDA and CDR2 SQIVND (reference sequence). Trimming removed 5 bases at V and 5 bases at J, with 16 bases between. The CDR3 has 15 residues. CDR3 bases: TGTGCCAGTAGTTATGGGGGGCGGTCAGATCAGCCCCAGCATTTT. Amino acids: CASSYGGRSDQPQHF.

This clonotype was detected only a few times. The chain combines TRBV3-1 with TRBJ2-5; D not certain. There are 16 residues in the CDR3. Looked up from germline, CDR1 is LGHDT and CDR2 is YNNKEL (reference sequence). The germline V and J ends were trimmed by 4 bases and 3 bases, with 18 bases remaining between them. This chain's CDR3 is CASSRARTNKEETQYF. CDR3 bases: TGTGCCAGCAGCCGTGCTAGGACCAACAAGGAAGAGACCCAGTACTTC.

The chain couples TRBV6-6 to TRBJ1-2, with D perhaps TRBD1 (6 bases). The CDR3 sequence is 14 residues long. Trimming stripped 2 bases from V and 2 bases from J, with 9 bases between. Germline CDR1 MNHNY, CDR2 SVGAGI (reference sequence). The CDR3 loop reads CASSYPGQNYGYTF. The CDR3 coding sequence is TGTGCCAGCAGTTACCCAGGACAGAACTATGGCTACACCTTC.

CDR3 residues: CASSQFNRVNTEAFF. The CDR3 DNA sequence: TGCGCCAGCAGCCAATTTAACAGAGTGAACACTGAAGCTTTCTTT. The gene calls are TRBV4-3 and TRBJ1-1; D gene unclear. CDR3 length: 15 residues. Germline V lookup: CDR1 LGHNA, CDR2 YSLEER. V dropped 2 bases and J dropped 0 bases, with 10 bases sitting between them.

The chain uses TRBV27 and TRBJ2-1; 9 bases map to TRBD1. Near its end, the DNA agrees better with TRBJ2-7, so the J call may be wrong. This CDR3 spans 17 amino acids. The germline gives CDR1 MNHEY, CDR2 SMNVEV (reference sequence). The DNA for the CDR3 is TGTGCCAGCAGTTTATATACAGGGGGCGCAGGGCACTATGAGCAGTACTTC. Translated, it gives CASSLYTGGAGHYEQYF.

The sample holds many counts of this clonotype. J is TRBJ2-2 and V is TRBV4-2; D call uncertain. This CDR3 spans 14 amino acids. Germline assignment: CDR1 LGHNA and CDR2 YNFKEQ. Trimming took 10 bases from V and 1 from J, leaving 13 bases between them. CDR3 sequence: CATERDVNTGELFF. DNA of the CDR3: TGTGCCACGGAGCGCGACGTGAACACCGGGGAGCTGTTTTTT.

This clonotype was counted between two and nine times. In DNA, the CDR3 is TGCGCCAGCAGCCAGCAGCGGGAACTTTCCTACGAGCAGTACTTC. This codes for CASSQQRELSYEQYF. The chain carries TRBV4-1 and TRBJ2-7; 7 bases line up with TRBD2. CDR1 is MGHRA, CDR2 YSYEKL, per germline. V was pared by 3 bases and J by 1 base, with 6 bases of the junction left unmatched. CDR3 length: 15 amino acids.

This clonotype was detected a few times. The chain employs TRBV4-3 and TRBJ2-7; 8 bases align to TRBD2. Unmatched junction bases numbered 5, after V lost 4 bases and J lost 0 bases. Germline V gene data show CDR1 as LGHNA and CDR2 as YSLEER. The CDR3 runs to 15 residues. The chain's CDR3 is CASSRELAASYEQYF. The CDR3 DNA follows: TGCGCCAGCAGCCGAGAACTAGCGGCCTCCTACGAGCAGTACTTC.

The chain combines TRBV7-6 with TRBJ1-4; maybe TRBD1 (5 bases). CDR3 size: 15 residues. Trimming cost V 7 bases and J 12 bases, with 24 bases left between them. The V gene's germline CDR1 is SGHVS and CDR2 FNYEAQ. CDR3 in amino acids: CASIIRDASLQELFF. The CDR3 DNA reads as TGTGCCAGCATCATCCGGGACGCGAGCCTTCAGGAACTGTTTTTT.

Ten or more counts support this clonotype. The rearrangement joins TRBV5-4 to TRBJ2-7; D gene ambiguous. This CDR3 is 14 amino acids long. CDR1 is SGHNT, CDR2 YYREEE, per germline (reference sequence). V lost 2 bases and J 1 base, leaving 10 bases between the germline ends. The CDR3 nucleotides read TGTGCCAGCAGCTTTAATCCGGATTCCTACGAGCAGTACTTC. This encodes CASSFNPDSYEQYF.

The chain employs TRBV10-3 and TRBJ2-3; the D is unclear. V shed 3 bases and J shed 6 bases, with 10 bases lying between them. Germline V gives CDR1 ENHRY, CDR2 SYGVKD. There are 13 residues in the CDR3. The CDR3 sequence is CAISELGRDTQYF. The CDR3 coding sequence is TGTGCCATCAGTGAATTGGGCCGGGATACGCAGTATTTT.

This rearrangement joins TRBV20-1 to TRBJ2-3; 10 bases map to TRBD1. V shed 6 bases, J shed 10 bases, and the junction held 4 bases outside the gene matches. Germline CDR1 reads DFQATT; CDR2 reads SNEGSKA (reference sequence). This CDR3 contains 11 residues. The DNA for the CDR3 is TGCAGTGCCGAGGACAGGGGGTCGCAGTATTTT. Amino acids: CSAEDRGSQYF.

As concerns this clonotype: Its ends do not fully match the called genes, so a read error is possible. The genes are TRBV10-3 and TRBJ2-1; 7 nucleotides line up with TRBD1. The germline V gene has CDR1 ENHRY and CDR2 SYGVKD. This CDR3 contains 14 residues. CDR3 sequence (DNA): TGTGCCATCGGATTCCAGGGGGTTCTAAATGAGCAGTCCTTC. Translated, it gives CAIGFQGVLNEQSF.

The chain has TRBV5-8 and TRBJ2-1, with 10 bases that match TRBD1. V was clipped by 3 bases and J by 4 bases; unmatched bases: 4. Germline values: CDR1 SGHTS, CDR2 YDEGEE. The CDR3 has 15 amino acids. The CDR3 loop reads CASSSGQGVYNEQFF. The CDR3 DNA reads as TGTGCCAGCAGCTCCGGACAGGGGGTGTACAATGAGCAGTTCTTC.

This rearrangement joins TRBV27 to TRBJ2-1; D could derive from TRBD1 or TRBD2 (5 bases each). Germline V CDR1 and CDR2: MNHEY, SMNVEV (reference sequence). With 8 bases removed from V and 7 bases from J, the gap between germline ends came to 15 bases. This CDR3 spans 13 amino acids. CDR3 loop: CASSGLWGNEQFF. In nucleotides, the CDR3 is TGTGCCAGCTCTGGATTGTGGGGGAATGAGCAGTTCTTC.